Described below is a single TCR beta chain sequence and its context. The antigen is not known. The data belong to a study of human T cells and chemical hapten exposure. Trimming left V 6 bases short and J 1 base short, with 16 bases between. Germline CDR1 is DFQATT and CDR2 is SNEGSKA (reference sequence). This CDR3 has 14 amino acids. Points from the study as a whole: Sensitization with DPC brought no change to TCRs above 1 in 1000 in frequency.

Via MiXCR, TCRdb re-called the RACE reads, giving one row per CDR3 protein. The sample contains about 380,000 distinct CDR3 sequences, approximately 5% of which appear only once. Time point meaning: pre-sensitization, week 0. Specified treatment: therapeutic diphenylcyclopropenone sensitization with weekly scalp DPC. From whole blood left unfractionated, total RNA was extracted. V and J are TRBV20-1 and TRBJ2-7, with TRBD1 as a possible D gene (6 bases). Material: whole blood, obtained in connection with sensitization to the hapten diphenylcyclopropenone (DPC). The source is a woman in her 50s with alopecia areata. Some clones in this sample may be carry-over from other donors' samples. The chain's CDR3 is CSARDNHQSYEQYF. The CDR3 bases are TGCAGTGCGAGGGACAATCATCAGTCCTACGAGCAGTACTTC.